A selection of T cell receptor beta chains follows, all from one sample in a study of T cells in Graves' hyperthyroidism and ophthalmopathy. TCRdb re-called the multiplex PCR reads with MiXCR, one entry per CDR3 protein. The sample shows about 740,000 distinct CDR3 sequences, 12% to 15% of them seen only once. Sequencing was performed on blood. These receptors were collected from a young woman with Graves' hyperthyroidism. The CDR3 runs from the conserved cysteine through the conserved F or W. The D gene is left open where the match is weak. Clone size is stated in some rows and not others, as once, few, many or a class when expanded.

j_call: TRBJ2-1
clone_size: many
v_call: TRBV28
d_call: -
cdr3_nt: TGTGCCAGCACCAACCCCGGACTGAACAATGAGCAGTTCTTC
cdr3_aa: CASTNPGLNNEQFF

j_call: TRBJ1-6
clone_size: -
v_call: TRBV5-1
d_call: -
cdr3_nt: TGCGCCAGCAGCTTGGGCTATTCTTCACCCCTCCACTTT
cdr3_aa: CASSLGYSSPLHF

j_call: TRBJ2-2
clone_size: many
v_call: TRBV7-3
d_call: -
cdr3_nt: TGTGCCAGCAGCTTACAGGGGCCGAACACCGGGGAGCTGTTTTTT
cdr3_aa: CASSLQGPNTGELFF

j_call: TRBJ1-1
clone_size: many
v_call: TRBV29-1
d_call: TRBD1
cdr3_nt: TGCAGCGTTGAGATTAGGGGGCAGGTCACTGAAGCTTTCTTT
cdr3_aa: CSVEIRGQVTEAFF

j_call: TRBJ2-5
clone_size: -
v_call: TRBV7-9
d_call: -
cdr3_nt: TGTGCCAGCAGCTTAGCAGCGGAGAAAGAGACCCAGTACTTC
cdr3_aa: CASSLAAEKETQYF

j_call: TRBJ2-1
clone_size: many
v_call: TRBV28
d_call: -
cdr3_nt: TGTGCCAGCAGTTCCGGGACACCGGTCCCCAATGAGCAGTTCTTC
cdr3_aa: CASSSGTPVPNEQFF

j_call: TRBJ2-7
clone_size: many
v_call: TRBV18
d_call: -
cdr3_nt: TGTGCCAGCTCCCGCGGGACCCTCGGGACCTACGAGCAGTACTTC
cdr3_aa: CASSRGTLGTYEQYF

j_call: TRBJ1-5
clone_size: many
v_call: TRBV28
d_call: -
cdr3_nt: TGTGCCAGCACAGTAAGCAATCAGCCCCAGCATTTT
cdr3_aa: CASTVSNQPQHF

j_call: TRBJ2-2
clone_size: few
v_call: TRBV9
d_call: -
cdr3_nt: TGTGCCTGCAGCACTGGGGGGAGTGCAACCGGGGAGCTGTTTTTT
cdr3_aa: CACSTGGSATGELFF

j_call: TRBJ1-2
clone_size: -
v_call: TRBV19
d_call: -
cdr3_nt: TGTGCCAGTATGGACCCGGGGACAATCCTCTATGGCTACACCTTC
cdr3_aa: CASMDPGTILYGYTF

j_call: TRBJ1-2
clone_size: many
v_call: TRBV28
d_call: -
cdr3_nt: TGTGCCAGCAATACGGGGGCGCCGGGCTATGGCTACACCTTC
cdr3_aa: CASNTGAPGYGYTF

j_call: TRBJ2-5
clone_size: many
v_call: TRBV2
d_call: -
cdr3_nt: TGTGCCAGCAGCACCGGGCCTCCAGGGACCCAGTACTTC
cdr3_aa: CASSTGPPGTQYF

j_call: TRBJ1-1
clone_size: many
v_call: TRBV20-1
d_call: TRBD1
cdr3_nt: TGCAGTGCTAGAGGCCGACTGCAGGGGGTTACTGAAGCTTTCTTT
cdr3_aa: CSARGRLQGVTEAFF

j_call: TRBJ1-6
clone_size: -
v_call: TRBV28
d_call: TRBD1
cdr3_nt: TGTGCCAGCAGTCCACAGGGGTGGTCCTATAATTCACCCCTCCACTTT
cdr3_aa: CASSPQGWSYNSPLHF

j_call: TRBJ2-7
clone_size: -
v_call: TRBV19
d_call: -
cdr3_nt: TGTGCCAGTACCGGTACACCCTACGAGCAGTACTTC
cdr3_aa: CASTGTPYEQYF

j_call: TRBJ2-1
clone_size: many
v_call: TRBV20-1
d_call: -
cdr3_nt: TGCAGTGCTAGAAAGCAGGGCAGCTCCTACAATGAGCAGTTCTTC
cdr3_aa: CSARKQGSSYNEQFF

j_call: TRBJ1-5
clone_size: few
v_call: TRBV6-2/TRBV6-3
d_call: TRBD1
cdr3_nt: TGTGCCAGCAGTACCCGGCGGACAGGCCCAACTCAGCCCCAGCATTTT
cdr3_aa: CASSTRRTGPTQPQHF

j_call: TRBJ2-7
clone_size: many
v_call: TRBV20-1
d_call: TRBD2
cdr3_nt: TGCAGTGCTAGCTCACTAGCGGTCTACGAGCAGTACTTC
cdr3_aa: CSASSLAVYEQYF

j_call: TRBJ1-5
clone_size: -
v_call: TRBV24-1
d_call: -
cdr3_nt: TGTGCCACCAGTGGGAGCAGTTCTTATCAGCCCCAGCATTTT
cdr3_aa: CATSGSSSYQPQHF

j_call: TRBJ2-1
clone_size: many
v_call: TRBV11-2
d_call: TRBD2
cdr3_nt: TGTGCCAGCACCCCGGGACTAGCGAACAATGAGCAGTTCTTC
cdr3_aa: CASTPGLANNEQFF

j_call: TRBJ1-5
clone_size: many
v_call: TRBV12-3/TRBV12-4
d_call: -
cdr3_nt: TGTGCCAGTGAACAGGGCTTTAGCAATCAGCCCCAGCATTTT
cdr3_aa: CASEQGFSNQPQHF

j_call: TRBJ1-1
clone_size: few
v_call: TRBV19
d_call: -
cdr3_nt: TGTGCCAGTAGCCCAACGGGGGCCGGGACTGAAGCTTTCTTT
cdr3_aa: CASSPTGAGTEAFF

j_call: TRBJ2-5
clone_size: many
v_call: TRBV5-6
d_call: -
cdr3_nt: TGTGCCAGCAGCTTGATGGCCAGGGACCAAGAGACCCAGTACTTC
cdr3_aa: CASSLMARDQETQYF

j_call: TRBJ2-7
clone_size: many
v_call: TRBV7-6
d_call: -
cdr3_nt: TGTGCCAGCAGCTCCATGGGAGCCTACGAGCAGTACTTC
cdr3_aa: CASSSMGAYEQYF

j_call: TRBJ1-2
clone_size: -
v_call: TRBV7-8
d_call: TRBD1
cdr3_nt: TGTGCCAGCAGCTTGGGACAGGAGACCTATGGCTACACCTTC
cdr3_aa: CASSLGQETYGYTF

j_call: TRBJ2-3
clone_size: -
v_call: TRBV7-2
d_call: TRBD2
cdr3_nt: TGTGCCAACCTAGCGGGAGGCACAGATACGCAGTATTTT
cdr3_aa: CANLAGGTDTQYF

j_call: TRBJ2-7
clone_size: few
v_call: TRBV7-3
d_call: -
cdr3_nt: TGTGCCAGCAGCGCTTACCCCGGAAGCGAAGTCTACGAGCAGTACTTC
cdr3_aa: CASSAYPGSEVYEQYF

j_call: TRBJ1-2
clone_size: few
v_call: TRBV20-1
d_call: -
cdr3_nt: TGCAGTGCTAGAGATCGAAGCGGACAGTCGGACTATGGCTACACCTTC
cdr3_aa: CSARDRSGQSDYGYTF

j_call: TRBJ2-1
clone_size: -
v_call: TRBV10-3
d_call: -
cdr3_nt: TGTGCCATCAGTGGGGGCTCCTACTCCTACAATGAGCAGTTCTTC
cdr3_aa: CAISGGSYSYNEQFF

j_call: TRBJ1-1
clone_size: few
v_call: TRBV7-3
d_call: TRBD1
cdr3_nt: TGTGCCAGCAGCTTAGCCTTGACAGGGGAGTCCCCTGAAGCTTTCTTT
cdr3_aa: CASSLALTGESPEAFF

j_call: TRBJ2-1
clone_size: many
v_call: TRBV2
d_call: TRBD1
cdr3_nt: TGTGCCAGCAGTGACGGGACAGGGTGGGAGCAGTTCTTC
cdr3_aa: CASSDGTGWEQFF

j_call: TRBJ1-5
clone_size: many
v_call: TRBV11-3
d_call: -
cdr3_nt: TGTGCCAGCAGCTTAGATACCAGGCAGCCCCAGCATTTT
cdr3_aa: CASSLDTRQPQHF

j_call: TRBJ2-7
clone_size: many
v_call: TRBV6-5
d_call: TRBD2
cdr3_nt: TGTGCCAGCAGTTACTGGCTAGCGGGAGGTTACGAGCAGTACTTC
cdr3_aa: CASSYWLAGGYEQYF

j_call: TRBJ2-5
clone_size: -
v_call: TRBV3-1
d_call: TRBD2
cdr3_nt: TGTGCCAGCAGCCAAGGGACCGGGACTAGCAGCGAGACCCAGTACTTC
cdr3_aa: CASSQGTGTSSETQYF

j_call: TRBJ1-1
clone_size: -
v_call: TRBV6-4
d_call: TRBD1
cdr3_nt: TGTGCCAGCAGCGCCTACGGACAGGGGCTCACTGAAGCTTTCTTT
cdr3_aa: CASSAYGQGLTEAFF

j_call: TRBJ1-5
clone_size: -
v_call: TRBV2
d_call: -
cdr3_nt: TGTGCCGGTTCGGAGGATGTCGGTCAGCCCCAGCATTTT
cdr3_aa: CAGSEDVGQPQHF

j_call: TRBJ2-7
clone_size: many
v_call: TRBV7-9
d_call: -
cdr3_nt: TGTGCCAGCAGCACTCCCGGGGCGGGGAACGAGCAGTACTTC
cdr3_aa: CASSTPGAGNEQYF

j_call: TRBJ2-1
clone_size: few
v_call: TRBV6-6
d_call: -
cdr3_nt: TGTGCCAGCAGTTACTCAAAAACCCCCTACAATGAGCAGTTCTTC
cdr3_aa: CASSYSKTPYNEQFF

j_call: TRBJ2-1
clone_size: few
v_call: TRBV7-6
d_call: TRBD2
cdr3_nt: TGTGCCAGCAGCCTTAGCGGGGGCCAATACAATGAGCAGTTCTTC
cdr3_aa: CASSLSGGQYNEQFF

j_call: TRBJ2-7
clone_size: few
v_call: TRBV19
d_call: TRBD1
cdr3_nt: TGTGCCAGTAGTATCGGGGCAGGGGGCTCCTACGAGCAGTACTTC
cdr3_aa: CASSIGAGGSYEQYF

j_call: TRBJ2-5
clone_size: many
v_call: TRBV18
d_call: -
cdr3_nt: TGTGCCAGCTCACCACCAAGCGACGGGATGGTGGAGACCCAGTACTTC
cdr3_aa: CASSPPSDGMVETQYF

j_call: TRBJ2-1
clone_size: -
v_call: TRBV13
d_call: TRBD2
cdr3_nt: TGTGCCAGCAGCTCCTCTACCGGACTAGCGGGCCCCAATGAGCAGTTCTTC
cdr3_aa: CASSSSTGLAGPNEQFF

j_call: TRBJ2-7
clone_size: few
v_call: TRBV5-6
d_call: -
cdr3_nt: TGTGCCAGCAGCCGTTTCCTCGGCGAGCAGTACTTC
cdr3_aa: CASSRFLGEQYF

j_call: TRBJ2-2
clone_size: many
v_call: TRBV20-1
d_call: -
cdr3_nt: TGCAGTGCTAGTAGTAACGGGGAGCTGTTTTTT
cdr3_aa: CSASSNGELFF

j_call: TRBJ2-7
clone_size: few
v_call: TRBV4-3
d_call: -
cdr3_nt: TGCGCCAGCAGCTACGGACCTTCCTTTACCTACGAGCAGTACTTC
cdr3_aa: CASSYGPSFTYEQYF

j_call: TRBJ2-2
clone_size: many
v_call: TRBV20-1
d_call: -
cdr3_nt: TGCAGTGCTAGAGACCCGAGGGTCACCGGGGAGCTGTTTTTT
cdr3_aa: CSARDPRVTGELFF

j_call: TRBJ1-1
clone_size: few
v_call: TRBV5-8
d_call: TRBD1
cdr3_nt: TGTGCCAGCAGCCCCCCCGGAGGCAGGGGGTTTTACACTGAAGCTTTCTTT
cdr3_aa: CASSPPGGRGFYTEAFF

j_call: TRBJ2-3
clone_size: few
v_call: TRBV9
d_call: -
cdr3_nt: TGTGCCAGCAGCCTCCGTCCCACCCTCAGAGATACGCAGTATTTT
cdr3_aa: CASSLRPTLRDTQYF

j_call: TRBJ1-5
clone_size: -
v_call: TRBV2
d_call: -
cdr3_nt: TGTGCCAGCACCCCTAGGAGGCGGGGAGGACAGCCCCAGCATTTT
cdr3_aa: CASTPRRRGGQPQHF

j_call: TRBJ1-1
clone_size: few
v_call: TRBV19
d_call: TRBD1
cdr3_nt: TGTGCCAGTAGTATTTCCCCTGGACAGGCCGATTTGAACACTGAAGCTTTCTTT
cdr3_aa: CASSISPGQADLNTEAFF